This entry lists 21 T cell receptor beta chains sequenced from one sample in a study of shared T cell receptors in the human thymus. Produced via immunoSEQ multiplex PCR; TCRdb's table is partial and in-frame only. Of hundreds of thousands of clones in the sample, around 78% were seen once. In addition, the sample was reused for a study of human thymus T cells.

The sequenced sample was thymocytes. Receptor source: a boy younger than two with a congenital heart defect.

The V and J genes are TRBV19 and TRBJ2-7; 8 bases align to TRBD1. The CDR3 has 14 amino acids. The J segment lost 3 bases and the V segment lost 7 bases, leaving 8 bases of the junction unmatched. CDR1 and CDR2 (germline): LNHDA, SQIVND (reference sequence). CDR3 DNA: TGTGCCAGTAAATCGGCAGGGGGCTTCTACGAGCAGTACTTC. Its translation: CASKSAGGFYEQYF.

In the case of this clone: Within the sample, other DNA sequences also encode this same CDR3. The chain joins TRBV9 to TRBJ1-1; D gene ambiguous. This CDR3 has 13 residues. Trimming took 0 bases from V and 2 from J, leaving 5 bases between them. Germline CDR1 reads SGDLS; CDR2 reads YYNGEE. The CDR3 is CASSVGPNTEAFF. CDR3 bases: TGTGCCAGCAGCGTAGGGCCCAACACTGAAGCTTTCTTT.

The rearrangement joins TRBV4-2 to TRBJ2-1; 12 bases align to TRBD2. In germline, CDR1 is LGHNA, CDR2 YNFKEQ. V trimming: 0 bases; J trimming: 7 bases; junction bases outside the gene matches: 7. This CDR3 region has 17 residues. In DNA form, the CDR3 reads TGTGCCAGCAGCCAAGATGCCGCTAGCGGGAGGGGGAATGAGCAGTTCTTC. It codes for CASSQDAASGRGNEQFF.

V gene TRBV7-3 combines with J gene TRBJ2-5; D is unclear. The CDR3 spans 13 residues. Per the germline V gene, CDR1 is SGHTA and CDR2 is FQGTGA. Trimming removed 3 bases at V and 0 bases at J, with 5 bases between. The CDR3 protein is CASSFGYQETQYF. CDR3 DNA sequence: TGTGCCAGCAGCTTCGGGTACCAAGAGACCCAGTACTTC.

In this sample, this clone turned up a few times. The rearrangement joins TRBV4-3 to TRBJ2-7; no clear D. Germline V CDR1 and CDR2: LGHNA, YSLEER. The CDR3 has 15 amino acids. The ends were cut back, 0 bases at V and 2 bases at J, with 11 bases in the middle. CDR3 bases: TGCGCCAGCAGCCAAGATATGGCTGTTCCCTACGAGCAGTACTTC. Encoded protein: CASSQDMAVPYEQYF.

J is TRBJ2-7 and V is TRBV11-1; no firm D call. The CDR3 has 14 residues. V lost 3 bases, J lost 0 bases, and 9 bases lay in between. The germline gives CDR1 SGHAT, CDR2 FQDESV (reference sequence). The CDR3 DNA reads TGTGCCAGCAGCTTTCGCGGCCGCTCCTACGAGCAGTACTTC. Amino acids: CASSFRGRSYEQYF.

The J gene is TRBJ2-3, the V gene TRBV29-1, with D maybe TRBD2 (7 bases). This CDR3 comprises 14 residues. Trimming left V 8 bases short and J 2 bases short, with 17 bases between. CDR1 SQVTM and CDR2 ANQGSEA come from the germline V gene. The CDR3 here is CSSRGGWYTDTQYF. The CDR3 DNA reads TGCAGCTCAAGGGGGGGTTGGTACACAGATACGCAGTATTTT.

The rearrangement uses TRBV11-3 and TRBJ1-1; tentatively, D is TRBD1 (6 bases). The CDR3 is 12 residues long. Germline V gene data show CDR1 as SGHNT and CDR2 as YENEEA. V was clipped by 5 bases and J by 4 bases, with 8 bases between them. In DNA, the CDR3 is TGTGCCAGCAGCACGACAGGCACTGAAGCTTTCTTT. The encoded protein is CASSTTGTEAFF.

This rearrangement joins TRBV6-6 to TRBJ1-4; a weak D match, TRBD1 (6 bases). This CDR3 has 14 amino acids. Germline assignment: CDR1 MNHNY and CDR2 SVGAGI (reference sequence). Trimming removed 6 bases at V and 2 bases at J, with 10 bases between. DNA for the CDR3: TGTGCCAGCAGACCAGGGGTCACTAATGAAAAACTGTTTTTT. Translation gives CASRPGVTNEKLFF.

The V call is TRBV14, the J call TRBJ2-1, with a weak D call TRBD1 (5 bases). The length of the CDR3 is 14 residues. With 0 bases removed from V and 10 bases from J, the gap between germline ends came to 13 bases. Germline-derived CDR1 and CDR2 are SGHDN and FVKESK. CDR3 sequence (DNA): TGTGCCAGCAGCCAAGATCGGAAGGGGCACGAGCAGTTCTTC. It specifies CASSQDRKGHEQFF.

The CDR3 loop reads CASRTSFTDTQYF. The CDR3 bases are TGTGCCAGCAGGACTAGTTTCACAGATACGCAGTATTTT. The V gene is TRBV6-5, the J gene TRBJ2-3, with D perhaps TRBD2 (6 bases). This CDR3 comprises 13 residues. The V end lost 6 bases, the J end lost 2 bases, and 9 bases lay between the germline ends. Germline CDR1 reads MNHEY; CDR2 reads SVGAGI.

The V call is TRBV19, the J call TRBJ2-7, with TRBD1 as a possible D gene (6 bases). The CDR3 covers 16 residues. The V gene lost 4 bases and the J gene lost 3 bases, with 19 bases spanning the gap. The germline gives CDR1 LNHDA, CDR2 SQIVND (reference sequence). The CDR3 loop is CASSKRPGAPFYEQYF. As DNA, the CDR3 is TGTGCCAGTAGTAAGCGTCCAGGGGCTCCTTTCTACGAGCAGTACTTC.

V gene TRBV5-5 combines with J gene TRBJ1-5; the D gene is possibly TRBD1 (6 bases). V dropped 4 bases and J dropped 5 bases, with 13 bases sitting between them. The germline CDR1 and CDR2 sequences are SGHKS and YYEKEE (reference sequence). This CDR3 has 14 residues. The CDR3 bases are TGTGCCAGCAGCCCCGGGAGGGGGGATCAGCCCCAGCATTTT. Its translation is CASSPGRGDQPQHF.

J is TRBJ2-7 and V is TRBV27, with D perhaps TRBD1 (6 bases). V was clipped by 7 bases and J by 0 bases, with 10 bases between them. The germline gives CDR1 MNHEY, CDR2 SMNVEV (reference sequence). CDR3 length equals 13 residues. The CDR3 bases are TGTGCCAGCAACCCCAGGGGCTCCTACGAGCAGTACTTC. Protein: CASNPRGSYEQYF.

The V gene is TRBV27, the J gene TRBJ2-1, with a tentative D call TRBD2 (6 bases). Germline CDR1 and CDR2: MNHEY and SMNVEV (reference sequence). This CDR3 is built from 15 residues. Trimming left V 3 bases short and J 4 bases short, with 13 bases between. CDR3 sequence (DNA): TGTGCCAGCAGTTTTTCGGGGGAGGCATACAATGAGCAGTTCTTC. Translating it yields CASSFSGEAYNEQFF.

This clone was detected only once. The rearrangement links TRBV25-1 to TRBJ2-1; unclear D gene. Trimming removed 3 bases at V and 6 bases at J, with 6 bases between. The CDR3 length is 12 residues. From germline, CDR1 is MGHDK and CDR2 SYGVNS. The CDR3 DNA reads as TGTGCCAGCAGTGATAGAGGCAATGAGCAGTTCTTC. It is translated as CASSDRGNEQFF.

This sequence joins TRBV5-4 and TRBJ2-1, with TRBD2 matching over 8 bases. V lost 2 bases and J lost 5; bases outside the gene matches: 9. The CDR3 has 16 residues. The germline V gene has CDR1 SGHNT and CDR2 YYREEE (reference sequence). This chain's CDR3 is CASSLAGAPLNNEQFF. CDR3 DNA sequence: TGTGCCAGCAGCTTAGCGGGAGCCCCTCTTAACAATGAGCAGTTCTTC.

The CDR3 coding sequence is TGTGCCAGTAGTATAGACCTGGACAGGGGCCTCTTTGCGGGCAATCAGCCCCAGCATTTT. Its protein product is CASSIDLDRGLFAGNQPQHF. This chain connects TRBV19 to TRBJ1-5; 9 positions match TRBD1. The germline gives CDR1 LNHDA, CDR2 SQIVND (reference sequence). Trimming removed 0 bases from V and 2 bases from J; junction bases left unmatched: 14. The CDR3 contains 20 residues. The full variable domain, in which reference TRBV19 and TRBJ1-5 provide the parts outside the CDR3, is DGGITQSPKYLFRKEGQNVTLSCEQNLNHDAMYWYRQDPGQGLRLIYYSQIVNDFQKGDIAEGYSVSREKKESFPLTVTSAQKNPTAFYLCASSIDLDRGLFAGNQPQHFGDGTRLSIL.

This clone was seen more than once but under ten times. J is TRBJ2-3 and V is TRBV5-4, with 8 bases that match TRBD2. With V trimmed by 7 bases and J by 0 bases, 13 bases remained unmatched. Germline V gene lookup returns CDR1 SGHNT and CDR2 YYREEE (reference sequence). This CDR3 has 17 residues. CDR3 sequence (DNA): TGTGCCAGCGCCAGGGGCGGGAGGAAATCTAGCACAGATACGCAGTATTTT. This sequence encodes CASARGGRKSSTDTQYF. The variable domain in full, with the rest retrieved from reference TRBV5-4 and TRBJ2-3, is ETGVTQSPTHLIKTRGQQVTLRCSSQSGHNTVSWYQQALGQGPQFIFQYYREEENGRGNFPPRFSGLQFPNYSSELNVNALELDDSALYLCASARGGRKSSTDTQYFGPGTRLTVL.

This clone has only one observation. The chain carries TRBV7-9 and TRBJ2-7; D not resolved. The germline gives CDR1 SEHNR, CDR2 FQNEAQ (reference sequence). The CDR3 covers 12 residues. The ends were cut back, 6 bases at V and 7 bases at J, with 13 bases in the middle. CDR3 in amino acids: CASSPTPGEQYF. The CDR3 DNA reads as TGTGCCAGCAGTCCAACTCCCGGGGAGCAGTACTTC.

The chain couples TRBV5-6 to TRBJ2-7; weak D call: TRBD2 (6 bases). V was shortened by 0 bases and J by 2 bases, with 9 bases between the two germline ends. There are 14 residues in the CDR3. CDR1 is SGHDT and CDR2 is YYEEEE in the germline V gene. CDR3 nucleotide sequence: TGTGCCAGCAGCTTGGCGGGGGTCGCCTACGAGCAGTACTTC. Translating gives CASSLAGVAYEQYF.